The source of this T cell receptor beta chain is a study of T cells in narcolepsy. The method was immunoSEQ multiplex PCR; TCRdb's version includes in-frame clones alone and lacks a portion of them. The sample holds 30,000 to 45,000 clones, about 85% seen once. Findings of the study overall: Autoreactive clonotypes reportedly recurred in blood of same and different patients, not controls.

Germline CDR1 and CDR2: SGHRS and YFSETQ. V dropped 0 bases and J dropped 2; count of bases not matched to a gene: 4. This CDR3 is built from 15 residues. The table lists this clone with a count of one. The antigen remains undetermined. Sequencing was performed on CD45RA- memory CD4+ T cells from PBMCs. The TCR originated in a human donor with narcolepsy. The chain employs TRBV5-1 and TRBJ2-7; 8 bases are a match to TRBD1. DNA for the CDR3: TGCGCCAGCAGCTTGGTGACAGGGGCCCCCTACGAGCAGTACTTC. It specifies CASSLVTGAPYEQYF.